The entry below gives a single T cell receptor beta chain sequence along with its context. The assay was immunoSEQ multiplex PCR, and TCRdb's table has in-frame clones only and misses some. The data show tens of thousands of clones, with about two fifths seen just once and more than 1.2% held by the top ten. Germline V gene lookup returns CDR1 MNHEY and CDR2 SVGAGI. CDR3 length: 15 amino acids. V trimming: 9 bases; J trimming: 1 base; junction bases outside the gene matches: 10. The data derive from a study of graft-versus-host responses after intestinal transplantation. The researchers put approximately 200,000 CFSE-labeled responder cells into plates with approximately 200,000 irradiated, violet-dye-labeled stimulator cells. Whole-study results and caveats: Those patients showing graft-donor T cell macrochimerism displayed high graft-versus-host to host-versus-graft clonal ratios in allografts. GvH clones appeared in recipient marrow, some first in ileum or blood.

This rearrangement joins TRBV6-5 to TRBJ1-1, with 8 nucleotides matching TRBD1. This clonotype was sampled from a human patient who was an organ donor for intestinal transplantation. The material was alloreactive CD8+ T cells from a mixed lymphocyte reaction culture, obtained before transplantation. Subset specified: CFSE-low proliferating T cells sorted from approximately six-day pre-transplant mixed lymphocyte reaction (GvH or HvG direction). The CDR3 DNA sequence: TGTGCCAGGCACCCCGGGGGACAGGCGAACACTGAAGCTTTCTTT. This translates into CARHPGGQANTEAFF.